The 2 T cell receptor beta chains presented below share a single source sample, sequenced in a study of blood T cell repertoires in COVID-19. TCRdb's copy holds only in-frame clones and misses some; the assay was immunoSEQ multiplex PCR. Of a few hundred thousand clones in the sample, approximately 86% were seen once. The specimen sequenced was peripheral blood. The receptors derive from a human donor in a cohort sampled during active COVID-19.

As to this clone: A read error may account for a junction end that differs from germline. The chain employs TRBV15 and TRBJ2-4, with D tentatively TRBD2 (5 bases). Germline V gene sequence: CDR1 LNHNV, CDR2 YYDKDF (reference sequence). This CDR3 is built from 14 residues. For the CDR3, the DNA is TGTGCCACCAGCAGAGATGGGTTAATCGGGGATTATGTCTTC. Amino acids: CATSRDGLIGDYVF.

This clone showed up just a few times. Other DNA sequences in this sample translate to the same CDR3. This chain connects TRBV6-5 to TRBJ2-3; 8 bases fit TRBD1. The CDR3 loop spans 16 amino acids. Germline CDR1 MNHEY, CDR2 SVGAGI. J lost 0 bases, V lost 4 bases, and 6 bases had no gene match. Written as DNA, the CDR3 is TGTGCCAGCAGTTCCCCTAGACAGGGGAGCACAGATACGCAGTATTTT. This encodes CASSSPRQGSTDTQYF.